This entry lists 17 T cell receptor beta chains sequenced from one sample in a study of blood T cell repertoires in COVID-19. Sequencing used immunoSEQ multiplex PCR; TCRdb keeps in-frame clones, though not all of them. The data show around 110,000 clones, with roughly 84% seen just once and roughly 4.4% held by the top ten. The sequenced material came from peripheral blood. The source of these receptors is a human donor in a cohort sampled during active COVID-19.

CDR3 sequence: CASSLVPQGNTGELFF. DNA for the CDR3: TGTGCCAGCAGTTTGGTCCCCCAGGGGAACACCGGGGAGCTGTTTTTT. This rearrangement joins TRBV27 to TRBJ2-2; D might be TRBD1 (5 bases). V was trimmed by 3 bases and J by 1 base, leaving 12 bases between them. Germline V CDR1 and CDR2: MNHEY, SMNVEV (reference sequence). CDR3 size: 16 residues.

The CDR3 protein is CASSADKTQYF. The CDR3 DNA reads as TGTGCCAGCAGTGCCGACAAGACGCAGTATTTT. The chain is built from TRBV2 and TRBJ2-3; no clear D. This CDR3 is 11 amino acids long. The V end lost 4 bases, the J end lost 9 bases, and 8 bases lay between the germline ends. From germline, CDR1 is SNHLY and CDR2 FYNNEI.

This sequence joins TRBV29-1 and TRBJ1-2; maybe TRBD1 (5 bases). V was clipped by 3 bases and J by 2 bases, with 10 bases between them. The germline gives CDR1 SQVTM, CDR2 ANQGSEA. This CDR3 region has 13 residues. The DNA for the CDR3 is TGCAGCGTTGATCCGACAGAAAACTATGGCTACACCTTC. Translated: CSVDPTENYGYTF.

The chain recombines TRBV2 with TRBJ2-1, with D possibly being TRBD2 (5 bases). Trimming took off 9 bases at V and 6 bases at J, with 12 bases between the two ends. This CDR3 spans 12 amino acids. Germline CDR1 SNHLY, CDR2 FYNNEI. The CDR3: CASVLEVNEQFF. In DNA form, the CDR3 reads TGTGCCAGTGTACTAGAGGTCAATGAGCAGTTCTTC.

This clone was detected only once. The V call is TRBV19, the J call TRBJ1-2; 8 nucleotides line up with TRBD1. The V segment lost 6 bases and the J segment 0 bases; nucleotides outside the gene matches: 3. In germline, CDR1 is LNHDA, CDR2 SQIVND (reference sequence). There are 14 residues in the CDR3. CDR3 sequence reads: CASSGQGANYGYTF. The DNA of the CDR3 is TGTGCCAGTAGCGGACAGGGCGCTAACTATGGCTACACCTTC.

The J gene is TRBJ2-1, the V gene TRBV28, with D perhaps matching TRBD1 (6 bases). The length of the CDR3 is 17 residues. Germline CDR1 MDHEN, CDR2 SYDVKM. The V end lost 8 bases, the J end lost 2 bases, and 22 bases lay between the germline ends. The CDR3 region is CASEGPTGLLPYNEQFF. The CDR3 coding sequence is TGTGCCAGCGAAGGCCCAACAGGGCTCCTTCCCTACAATGAGCAGTTCTTC.

This clone was picked up a small number of times. The V call is TRBV3-1 (or the pseudogene TRBV3-2), the J call TRBJ2-7; D is undetermined. Germline V gene data show CDR1 as LGHDT and CDR2 as YNNKEL (reference sequence). Trimming took 4 bases from V and 6 from J, leaving 7 bases between them. This CDR3 region has 11 residues. As DNA, the CDR3 is TGTGCCAGCAGCCTATTGAGCGAGCAGTACTTC. Translating it yields CASSLLSEQYF.

The chain is built from TRBV19 and TRBJ2-4; D not certain. The germline CDR1 and CDR2 sequences are LNHDA and SQIVND (reference sequence). V was trimmed by 6 bases and J by 1 base, leaving 10 bases between them. This CDR3 contains 14 residues. CDR3 DNA sequence: TGTGCCAGTAGCTTCGGAGACGCCAAAAACATTCAGTACTTC. This gives the protein CASSFGDAKNIQYF. The full variable domain, completed using reference TRBV19 and TRBJ2-4, is DGGITQSPKYLFRKEGQNVTLSCEQNLNHDAMYWYRQDPGQGLRLIYYSQIVNDFQKGDIAEGYSVSREKKESFPLTVTSAQKNPTAFYLCASSFGDAKNIQYFGAGTRLSVL.

The V and J genes are TRBV7-9 and TRBJ2-5, with TRBD1 matching 10 bases. The CDR3 sequence is 13 residues long. The germline gives CDR1 SEHNR, CDR2 FQNEAQ (reference sequence). After removal of 3 bases from V and 7 bases from J, the junction contained 2 bases not matched to a gene. The CDR3 nucleotides read TGTGCCAGCAGCTTCGGACAGGGGGTGACCCAGTACTTC. This translates into CASSFGQGVTQYF.

The CDR3 coding sequence is TGTGCCAGCAGCTTAGCGCAGGGGGGCCGAAACACCATATATTTT. Amino acid sequence: CASSLAQGGRNTIYF. This chain joins TRBV7-9 and TRBJ1-3; TRBD1 matches 7 bases. This CDR3 is built from 15 residues. The germline V gene has CDR1 SEHNR and CDR2 FQNEAQ (reference sequence). The V gene end was trimmed by 0 bases and the J gene end by 5 bases; junction bases not matched to a gene: 4.

The chain joins TRBV27 to TRBJ2-3; the match to TRBD2 covers 10 bases. This CDR3 has 17 residues. Germline V gene sequence: CDR1 MNHEY, CDR2 SMNVEV (reference sequence). V dropped 1 base and J dropped 4; count of bases not matched to a gene: 8. CDR3 DNA: TGTGCCAGCAGTTTATACGGGCTAGCGGGAGCAGCAGATACGCAGTATTTT. It is translated as CASSLYGLAGAADTQYF.

This chain connects TRBV28 to TRBJ2-1; D possibly corresponds to TRBD1 (5 bases). The CDR3 sequence is 15 residues long. The germline V gene encodes CDR1 MDHEN and CDR2 SYDVKM. Trimming shortened V by 6 bases and J by 2 bases, and 14 bases separated the two germline ends. CDR3 nucleotide sequence: TGTGCCAGCAGACCTCCAGGGTTCGCCTACAATGAGCAGTTCTTC. It yields the protein CASRPPGFAYNEQFF.

This clone is a singleton in its sample. The V gene is TRBV19, the J gene TRBJ1-3; D remains unclear. The CDR3 totals 13 residues. V lost 6 bases and J lost 4, with 10 bases in between. CDR1 and CDR2 (germline): LNHDA, SQIVND (reference sequence). The chain's CDR3 is CASRQQSGNTIYF. For the CDR3, the DNA is TGTGCCAGTAGACAGCAATCCGGAAACACCATATATTTT.

The chain carries TRBV18 and TRBJ2-3; the match to TRBD1 covers 7 bases. The CDR3 has 17 residues. Germline CDR1 and CDR2: KGHSH and LQKENI. V shed 6 bases, J shed 4 bases, and the junction held 16 bases outside the gene matches. The CDR3 DNA reads as TGTGCCAGCTCCGAATGGACAGGATCAATGGGGGCAGATACGCAGTATTTT. Translated: CASSEWTGSMGADTQYF.

The rearrangement uses TRBV28 and TRBJ1-1; 9 nucleotides agree with TRBD1. With 9 bases clipped from V and 4 bases from J, the junction kept 6 bases outside the gene matches. Germline V gene lookup returns CDR1 MDHEN and CDR2 SYDVKM. The CDR3 sequence is 13 residues long. The CDR3 DNA reads TGTGCCAGTCACAGGGGGCTTTTCACTGAAGCTTTCTTT. Translation: CASHRGLFTEAFF. Full variable domain (rest looked up from reference TRBV28 and TRBJ1-1): DVKVTQSSRYLVKRTGEKVFLECVQDMDHENMFWYRQDPGLGLRLIYFSYDVKMKEKGDIPEGYSVSREKKERFSLILESASTNQTSMYLCASHRGLFTEAFFGQGTRLTVV.

V is TRBV4-1 and J is TRBJ2-1, with 13 bases identical to TRBD2. The CDR3 loop spans 16 amino acids. CDR1 is MGHRA, CDR2 YSYEKL, per germline. The V and J ends lost 3 bases and 8 bases, in that order; junction bases with no gene match: 7. CDR3 region: CASSQPSGLAGDEQFF. The CDR3 nucleotides read TGCGCCAGCAGCCAGCCCTCAGGACTAGCGGGAGATGAGCAGTTCTTC.

The chain combines TRBV19 with TRBJ2-1, with D maybe TRBD1 (5 bases). Germline V gene data show CDR1 as LNHDA and CDR2 as SQIVND (reference sequence). V was cut by 6 bases and J by 5 bases, with 11 bases left in between. This CDR3 has 13 amino acids. The CDR3 spells CASRRDRDNEQFF. CDR3 nucleotide sequence: TGTGCCAGTAGAAGAGACAGAGACAATGAGCAGTTCTTC.